This TCR beta chain was identified in a study of spatial heterogeneity in lung cancer (dated by TCRdb to 2018 to 2020). In the study overall: Beta-chain transcripts were consistently detected in greater numbers than alpha-chain transcripts, which likely reflects a higher abundance of beta-chain transcripts. In tumor regions, TCR transcript counts showed a strong correlation with a T cell transcriptional module score derived from matched bulk RNA-seq. In the raw uncorrected reads, each unique combination of TCR and UMI appeared on average more than ten times. TCR alpha and beta repertoires were quantitatively compared across multiple tumor regions, matched nontumor lung and blood in non-small cell lung cancer. Nonsynonymous mutation counts, determined by whole-exome sequencing of tumor tissue, were related to features of the TCR repertoire. Both alpha and beta chains were TCR-sequenced in samples taken at surgery, namely 220 tumor regions, around 70 matched nontumor lung samples and roughly 56 PBMC samples.

The research as a whole found: Counts of ubiquitous and regional expanded TCRs were found to correlate with counts of ubiquitous and regional nonsynonymous mutations, respectively. The number of expanded intratumoral alpha and beta TCRs correlated with the tumor nonsynonymous mutation count. Confirming at a functional level the hypothesis that regional TCRs recognize regional mutations was considered to require additional single-cell paired TCR alpha and beta sequencing. TCR-seq coverage of tumor T cells was estimated at only approximately 7% for alpha chains and approximately 13% for beta chains.

For this clonotype: There is no known antigen for this receptor. Per-nucleotide qualities are absent, and no much larger clonotype sits a single base away.

The method behind the library was 5' RACE. TCRdb lists the instrument as NextSeq 500. The TCR library protocol attached a unique molecular identifier to each TCR cDNA molecule to allow correction of PCR and sequencing errors. Concerning the study's data processing: TCR identification, UMI-based error correction and CDR3 extraction were all carried out with Decombinator tools. Expanded TCRs were defined as those above a frequency of 2 per 1,000, corresponding to the top 1% of the tumor frequency distribution. Expanded tumor TCRs statistically deemed absent (corrected P<0.05) from at least one tumor region were classed as regional, and all other expanded tumor TCRs were classed as ubiquitous. Renyi diversity was calculated using the R vegan package after each repertoire was subsampled 100 times to 5,000 TCRs. CDR3 similarity networks were constructed using string-kernel similarity of amino acid triplets, with links drawn between CDR3s whose pairwise similarity was above 0.82. TCRdb itself trimmed the public reads at Q25 with fastp, ran MiXCR and retained productive beta chains. Each record represents a unique CDR3 protein, reported with the most common genes and DNA among its rows. V and J calls and clone size were set by TCRdb, not the authors. Present in this sample are 4,000 or so distinct CDR3 sequences, 8% to 9.5% of which were seen just once. The biggest ten clones account for roughly 27% of the sample.

The time point label, read with the paper, signifies: sample taken at primary tumor resection. The donors were fewer than 90 patients from the lung TRACERx cohort who had early-stage, untreated non-small cell lung cancer. For TCR sequencing, whole RNA was extracted from tumor and nontumor lung tissue, or from cryopreserved PBMC samples, and no cell sorting was done. Only patients for whom sufficient RNA was available from at least two tumor regions were selected for TCR sequencing. Tumor and adjacent nontumor lung specimens were reviewed by a lung pathologist before selection. This material consisted of lung tumor tissue, taken at surgery. The clonotype originates from a male donor with early-stage non-small cell lung cancer.

CDR3 sequence: CSVESEGSGANVLTF. The DNA sequence reads TGCAGCGTTGAATCGGAGGGCTCTGGGGCCAACGTCCTGACTTTC. The sequence is built from TRBV29-1 and TRBJ2-6; the D gene is possibly TRBD2, with 6 bases matching. The CDR3 runs 15 amino acids, cysteine and phenylalanine included. Just the 45-base CDR3 DNA is kept, in frame starting at base 1. V is reduced by 2 bases and J by 0 bases, leaving a spacing of 8 bases between them. According to the germline V gene, CDR1 reads SQVTM and CDR2 reads ANQGSEA.